Included here is one T cell receptor (beta chain) sequence, with context. Authors' processing steps: From reference gene primer amplification, estimates of nucleated cell counts were derived. Clones were read by immunoSEQ multiplex PCR, and TCRdb kept only the in-frame ones, dropping some. The V and J calls and clone size were taken over from that table, and D and trimming were inferred from the DNA. The data hold 140,000 to 150,000 clones, with 80% to 90% observed a single time. Trimming shortened V by 2 bases and J by 7 bases, and 21 bases separated the two germline ends. CDR1 is SGHDT, CDR2 YYEEEE, per germline. CDR3 length: 16 residues. The data belong to a study of blood T cell repertoires in COVID-19.

Sequencing was done on a sample of peripheral blood. The sequence came from a man in his 60s with active or convalescent COVID-19. The chain combines TRBV5-6 with TRBJ1-2; unclear D gene. The CDR3 nucleotides read TGTGCCAGCAGCTTCCGCAACCCGGAGCGGGGTTTTGGCTACACCTTC. Protein product: CASSFRNPERGFGYTF. Filled out from reference TRBV5-6 and TRBJ1-2, the complete variable domain reads DAGVTQSPTHLIKTRGQQVTLRCSPKSGHDTVSWYQQALGQGPQFIFQYYEEEERQRGNFPDRFSGHQFPNYSSELNVNALLLGDSALYLCASSFRNPERGFGYTFGSGTRLTVV.